This T cell receptor (beta chain) was captured in a study of T cell repertoires in ileal Crohn's disease. General study results and limits: Active smokers at surgery had more clonal expansions than non-smokers. High-frequency clones were more common in sorted CD8 than CD4 cells.

This CDR3 has 14 residues. Per the germline V gene, CDR1 is MNHNS and CDR2 is SASEGT. V shed 4 bases and J shed 10 bases, with 14 bases lying between them. Points on this clone: Its antigen is not known.

Clones were read by immunoSEQ multiplex PCR, and TCRdb kept only the in-frame ones, dropping some. The repertoire holds about 62,000 clones, with roughly 91% as singletons. Time point specified: neoterminal ileum biopsy at postoperative endoscopy, about 6 months after surgery. The TCR was taken from an adult with Crohn's disease. Sequencing was performed on ileal tissue. V is TRBV6-1 and J is TRBJ1-6; unclear D gene. CDR3: CASSVQTLESPLHF. CDR3 DNA: TGTGCCAGCAGTGTACAGACACTGGAATCACCCCTCCACTTT.